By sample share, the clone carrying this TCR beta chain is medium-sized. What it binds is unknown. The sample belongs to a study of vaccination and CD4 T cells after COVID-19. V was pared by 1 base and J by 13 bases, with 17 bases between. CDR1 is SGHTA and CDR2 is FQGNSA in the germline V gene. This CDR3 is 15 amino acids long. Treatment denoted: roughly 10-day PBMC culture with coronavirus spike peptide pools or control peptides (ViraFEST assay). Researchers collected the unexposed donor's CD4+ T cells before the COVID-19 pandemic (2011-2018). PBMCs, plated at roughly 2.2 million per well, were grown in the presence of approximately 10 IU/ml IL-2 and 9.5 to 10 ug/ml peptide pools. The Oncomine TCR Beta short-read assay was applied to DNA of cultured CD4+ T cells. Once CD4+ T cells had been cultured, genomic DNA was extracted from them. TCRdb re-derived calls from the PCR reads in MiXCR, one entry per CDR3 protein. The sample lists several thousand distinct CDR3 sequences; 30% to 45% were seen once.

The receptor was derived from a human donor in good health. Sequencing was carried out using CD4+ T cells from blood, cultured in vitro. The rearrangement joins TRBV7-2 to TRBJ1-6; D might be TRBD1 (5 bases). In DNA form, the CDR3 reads TGTGCCAGCAGCTTAGGAGCTGGGGGGAAGCGTCCCCTCCACTTT. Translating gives CASSLGAGGKRPLHF.